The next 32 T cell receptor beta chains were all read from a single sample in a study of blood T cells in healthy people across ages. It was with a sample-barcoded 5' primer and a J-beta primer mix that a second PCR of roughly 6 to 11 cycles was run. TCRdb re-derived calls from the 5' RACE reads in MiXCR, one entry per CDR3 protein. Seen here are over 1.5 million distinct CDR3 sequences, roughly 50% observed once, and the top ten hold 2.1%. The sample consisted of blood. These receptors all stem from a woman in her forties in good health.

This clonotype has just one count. In DNA, the CDR3 is TGCAGTGCCAGACCCTCCGGTTTAACGAATGAGCAGTTCTTC. As protein: CSARPSGLTNEQFF. This chain links TRBV20-1 with TRBJ2-1; D not certain. The V end lost 6 bases, the J end lost 7 bases, and 19 bases lay between the germline ends. Germline-derived CDR1 and CDR2 are DFQATT and SNEGSKA (reference sequence). This CDR3 has 14 residues.

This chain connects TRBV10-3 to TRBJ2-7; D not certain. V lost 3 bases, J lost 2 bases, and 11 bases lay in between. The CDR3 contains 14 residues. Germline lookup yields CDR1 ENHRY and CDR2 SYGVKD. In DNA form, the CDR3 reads TGTGCCATCAGTGAATCAGGCAACCCCTACGAGCAGTACTTC. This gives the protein CAISESGNPYEQYF.

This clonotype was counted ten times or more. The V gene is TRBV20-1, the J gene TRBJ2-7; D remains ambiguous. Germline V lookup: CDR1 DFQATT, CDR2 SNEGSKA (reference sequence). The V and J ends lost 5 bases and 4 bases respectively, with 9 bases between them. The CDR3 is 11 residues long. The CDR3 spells CSASQSYEQYF. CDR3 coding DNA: TGCAGTGCTTCTCAGAGTTACGAGCAGTACTTC.

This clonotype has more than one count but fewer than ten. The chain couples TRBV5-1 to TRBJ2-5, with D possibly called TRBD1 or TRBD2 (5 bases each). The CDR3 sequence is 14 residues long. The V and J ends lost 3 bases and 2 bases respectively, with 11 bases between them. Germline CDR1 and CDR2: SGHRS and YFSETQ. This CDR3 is CASSWDGSQETQYF. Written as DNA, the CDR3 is TGCGCCAGCAGCTGGGACGGATCTCAAGAGACCCAGTACTTC.

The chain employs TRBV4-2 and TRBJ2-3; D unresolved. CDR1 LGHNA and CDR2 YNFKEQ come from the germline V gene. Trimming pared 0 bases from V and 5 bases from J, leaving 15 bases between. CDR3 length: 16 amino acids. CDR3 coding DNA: TGTGCCAGCAGCCAAGATCGCGAGGCCCGCAGAGATACGCAGTATTTT. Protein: CASSQDREARRDTQYF.

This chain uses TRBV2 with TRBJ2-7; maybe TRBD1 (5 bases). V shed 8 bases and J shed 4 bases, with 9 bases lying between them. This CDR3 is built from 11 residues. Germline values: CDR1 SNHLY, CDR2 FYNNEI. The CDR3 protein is CASQQDYEQYF. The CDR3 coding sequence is TGTGCCAGCCAACAGGATTACGAGCAGTACTTC. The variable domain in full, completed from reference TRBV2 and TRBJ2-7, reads EPEVTQTPSHQVTQMGQEVILRCVPISNHLYFYWYRQILGQKVEFLVSFYNNEISEKSEIFDDQFSVERPDGSNFTLKIRSTKLEDSAMYFCASQQDYEQYFGPGTRLTVT.

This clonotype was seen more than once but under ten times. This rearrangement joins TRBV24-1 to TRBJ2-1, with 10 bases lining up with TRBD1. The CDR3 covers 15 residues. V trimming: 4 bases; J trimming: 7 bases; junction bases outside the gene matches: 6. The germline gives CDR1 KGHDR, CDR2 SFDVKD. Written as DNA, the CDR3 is TGTGCCACCAGTGACACCGGGGACAGGGGTAATGAGCAGTTCTTC. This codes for CATSDTGDRGNEQFF.

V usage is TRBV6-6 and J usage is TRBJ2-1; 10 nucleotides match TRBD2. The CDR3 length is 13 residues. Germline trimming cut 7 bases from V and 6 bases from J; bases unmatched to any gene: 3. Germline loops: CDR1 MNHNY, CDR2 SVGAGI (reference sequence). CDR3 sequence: CASNSGGPNEQFF. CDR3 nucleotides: TGTGCCAGCAATAGCGGGGGGCCCAATGAGCAGTTCTTC.

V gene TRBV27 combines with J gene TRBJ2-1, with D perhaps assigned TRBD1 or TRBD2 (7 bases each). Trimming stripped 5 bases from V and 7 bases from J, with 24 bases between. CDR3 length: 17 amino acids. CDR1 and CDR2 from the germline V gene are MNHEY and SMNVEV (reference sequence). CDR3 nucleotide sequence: TGTGCCAGCAGTCCCCAGCTGACAGGGAGGGTAAATAATGAGCAGTTCTTC. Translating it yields CASSPQLTGRVNNEQFF.

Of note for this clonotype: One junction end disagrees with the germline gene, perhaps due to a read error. The CDR3 bases are TGTGCCAGCAGCGTAGCTACACTAGTCAATGGGCAGTTCTTC. The encoded protein is CASSVATLVNGQFF. This chain uses TRBV9 with TRBJ2-1; D perhaps matches TRBD2 (5 bases). The CDR3 length is 14 residues. CDR1 is SGDLS and CDR2 is YYNGEE in the germline V gene.

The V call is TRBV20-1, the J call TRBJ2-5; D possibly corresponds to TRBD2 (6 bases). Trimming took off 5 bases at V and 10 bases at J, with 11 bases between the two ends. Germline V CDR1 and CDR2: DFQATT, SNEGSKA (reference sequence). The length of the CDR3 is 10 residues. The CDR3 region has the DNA TGCAGTGCTCCTGGGGGGATCCAGTACTTC. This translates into CSAPGGIQYF.

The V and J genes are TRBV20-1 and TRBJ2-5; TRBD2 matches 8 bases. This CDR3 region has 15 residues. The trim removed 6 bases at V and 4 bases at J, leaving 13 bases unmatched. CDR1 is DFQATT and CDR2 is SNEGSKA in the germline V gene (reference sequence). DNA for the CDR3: TGCAGTGCGGACCTTGAGCGGGGGCGCCCAGAGACCCAGTACTTC. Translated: CSADLERGRPETQYF.

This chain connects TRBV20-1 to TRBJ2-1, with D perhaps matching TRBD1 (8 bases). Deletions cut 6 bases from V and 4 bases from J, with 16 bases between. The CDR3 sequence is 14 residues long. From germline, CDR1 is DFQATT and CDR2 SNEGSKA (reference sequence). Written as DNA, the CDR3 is TGCAGTGCCCATACAGGGGGGGATTACAATGAGCAGTTCTTC. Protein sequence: CSAHTGGDYNEQFF.

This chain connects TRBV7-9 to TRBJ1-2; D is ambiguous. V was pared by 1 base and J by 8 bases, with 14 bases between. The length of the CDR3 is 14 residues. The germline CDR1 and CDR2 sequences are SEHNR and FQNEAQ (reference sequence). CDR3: CASSLGTGLGGYTF. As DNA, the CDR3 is TGTGCCAGCAGCTTAGGGACCGGTCTTGGCGGCTACACCTTC.

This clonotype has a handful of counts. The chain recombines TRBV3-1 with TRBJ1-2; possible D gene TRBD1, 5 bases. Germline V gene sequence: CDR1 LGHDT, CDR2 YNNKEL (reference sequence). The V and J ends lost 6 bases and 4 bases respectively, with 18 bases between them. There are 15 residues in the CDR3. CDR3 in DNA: TGTGCCAGCAGTCCTCGGGCCTCCGGGGGCTATGGCTACACCTTC. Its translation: CASSPRASGGYGYTF.

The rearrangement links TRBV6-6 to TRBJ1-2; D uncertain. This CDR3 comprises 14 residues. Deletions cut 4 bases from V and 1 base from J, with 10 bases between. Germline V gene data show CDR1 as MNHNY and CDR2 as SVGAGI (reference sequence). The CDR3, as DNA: TGTGCCAGCAGTTCTCACGAAAATAACTATGGCTACACCTTC. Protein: CASSSHENNYGYTF.

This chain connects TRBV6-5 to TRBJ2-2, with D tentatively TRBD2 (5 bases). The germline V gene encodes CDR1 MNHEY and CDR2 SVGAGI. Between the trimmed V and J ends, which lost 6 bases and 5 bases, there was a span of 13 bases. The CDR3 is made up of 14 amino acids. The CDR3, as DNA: TGTGCCAGCAGAACTAGAACCGGGACCGGGGAGCTGTTTTTT. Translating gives CASRTRTGTGELFF.

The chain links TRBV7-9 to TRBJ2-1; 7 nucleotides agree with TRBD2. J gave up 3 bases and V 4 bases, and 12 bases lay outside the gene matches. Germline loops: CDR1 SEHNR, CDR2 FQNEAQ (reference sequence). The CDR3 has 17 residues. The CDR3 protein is CASSSRGGYPNYNEQFF. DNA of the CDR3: TGTGCCAGCAGCTCACGCGGGGGATACCCCAACTACAATGAGCAGTTCTTC.

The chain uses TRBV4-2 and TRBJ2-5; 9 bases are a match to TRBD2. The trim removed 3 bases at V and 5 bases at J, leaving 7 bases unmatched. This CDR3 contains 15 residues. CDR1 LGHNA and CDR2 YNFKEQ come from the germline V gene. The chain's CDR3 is CASSQDVSGGETQYF. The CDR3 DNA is TGTGCCAGCAGCCAGGATGTGAGCGGGGGGGAGACCCAGTACTTC.

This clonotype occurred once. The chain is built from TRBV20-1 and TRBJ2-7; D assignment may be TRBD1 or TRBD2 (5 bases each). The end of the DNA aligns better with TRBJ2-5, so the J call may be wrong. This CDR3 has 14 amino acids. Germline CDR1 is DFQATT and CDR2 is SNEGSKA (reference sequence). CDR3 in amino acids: CSARLAWGQETQYF. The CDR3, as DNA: TGCAGTGCTAGACTAGCCTGGGGGCAAGAGACCCAGTACTTC.

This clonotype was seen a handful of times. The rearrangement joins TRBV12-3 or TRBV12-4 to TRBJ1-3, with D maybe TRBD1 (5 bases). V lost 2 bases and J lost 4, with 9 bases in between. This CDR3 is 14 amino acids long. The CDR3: CASSLSGSGNTIYF. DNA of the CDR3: TGTGCCAGCAGTTTATCAGGGTCGGGAAACACCATATATTTT.

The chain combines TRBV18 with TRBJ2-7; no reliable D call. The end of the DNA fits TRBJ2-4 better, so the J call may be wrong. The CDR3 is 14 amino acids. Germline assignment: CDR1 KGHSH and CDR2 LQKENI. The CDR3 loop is CASSPPAVVNIQYF. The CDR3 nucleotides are TGTGCCAGCTCACCACCGGCCGTTGTTAACATTCAGTACTTC.

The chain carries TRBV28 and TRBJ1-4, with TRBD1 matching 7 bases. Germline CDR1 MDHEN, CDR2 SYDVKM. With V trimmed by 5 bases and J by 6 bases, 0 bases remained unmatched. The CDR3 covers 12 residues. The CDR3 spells CASSGQDEKLFF. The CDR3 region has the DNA TGTGCCAGCAGTGGACAGGATGAAAAACTGTTTTTT.

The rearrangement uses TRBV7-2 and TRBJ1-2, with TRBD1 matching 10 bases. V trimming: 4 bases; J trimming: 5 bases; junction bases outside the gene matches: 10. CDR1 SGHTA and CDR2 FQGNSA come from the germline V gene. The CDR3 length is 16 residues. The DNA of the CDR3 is TGTGCCAGCAGCTCGCAGTTGTGGGACAGGGGATATGGCTACACCTTC. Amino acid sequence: CASSSQLWDRGYGYTF.

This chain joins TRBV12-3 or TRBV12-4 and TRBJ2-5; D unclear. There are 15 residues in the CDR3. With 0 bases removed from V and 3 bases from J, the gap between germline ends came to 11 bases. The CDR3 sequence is CASSLAVVMKETQYF. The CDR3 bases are TGTGCCAGCAGTTTAGCGGTGGTGATGAAAGAGACCCAGTACTTC.

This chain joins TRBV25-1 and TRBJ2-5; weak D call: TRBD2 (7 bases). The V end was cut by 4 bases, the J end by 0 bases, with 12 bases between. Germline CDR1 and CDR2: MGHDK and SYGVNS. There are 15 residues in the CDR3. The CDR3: CASSARGGYQETQYF. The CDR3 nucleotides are TGTGCCAGCAGTGCCAGGGGAGGGTACCAAGAGACCCAGTACTTC.

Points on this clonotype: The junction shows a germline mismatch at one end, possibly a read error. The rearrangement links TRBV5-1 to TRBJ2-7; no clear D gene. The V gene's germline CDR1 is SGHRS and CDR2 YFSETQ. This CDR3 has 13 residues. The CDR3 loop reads CACSLFHGTEQYF. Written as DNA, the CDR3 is TGCGCCTGCAGCTTGTTCCACGGAACCGAGCAGTACTTC.

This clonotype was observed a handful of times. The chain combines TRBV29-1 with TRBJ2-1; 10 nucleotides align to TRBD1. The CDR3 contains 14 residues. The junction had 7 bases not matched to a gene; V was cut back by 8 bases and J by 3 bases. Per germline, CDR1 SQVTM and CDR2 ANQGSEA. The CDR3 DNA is TGCAGCTGGACAGGGGGGTGGAACTACAATGAGCAGTTCTTC. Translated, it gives CSWTGGWNYNEQFF.

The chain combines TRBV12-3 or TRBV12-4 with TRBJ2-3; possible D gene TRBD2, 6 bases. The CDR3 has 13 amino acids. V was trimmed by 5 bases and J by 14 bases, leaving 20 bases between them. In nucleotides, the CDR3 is TGTGCCAGCAGTGCCTCCTTTAGCGGTTGGCCGTATTTT. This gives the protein CASSASFSGWPYF.

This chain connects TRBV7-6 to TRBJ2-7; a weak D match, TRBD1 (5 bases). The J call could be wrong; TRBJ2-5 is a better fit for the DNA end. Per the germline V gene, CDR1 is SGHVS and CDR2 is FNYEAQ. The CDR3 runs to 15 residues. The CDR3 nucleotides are TGTGCCAGCAGCGTAGACAGTTCTGTGTGGGAGACCCAGTACTTC. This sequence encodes CASSVDSSVWETQYF.

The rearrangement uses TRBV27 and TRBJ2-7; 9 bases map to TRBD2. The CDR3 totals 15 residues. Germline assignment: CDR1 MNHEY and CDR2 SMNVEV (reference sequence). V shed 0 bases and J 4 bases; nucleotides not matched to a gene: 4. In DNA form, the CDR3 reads TGTGCCAGCAGTTTATCTAGCGGGGGACTTTACGAGCAGTACTTC. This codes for CASSLSSGGLYEQYF.

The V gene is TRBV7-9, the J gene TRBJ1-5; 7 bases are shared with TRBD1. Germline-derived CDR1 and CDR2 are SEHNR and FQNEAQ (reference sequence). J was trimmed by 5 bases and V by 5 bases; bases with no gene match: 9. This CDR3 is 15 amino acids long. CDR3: CASSASGRGDQPQHF. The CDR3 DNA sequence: TGTGCCAGCAGCGCTTCGGGCAGGGGGGATCAGCCCCAGCATTTT.